This passage covers 6 T cell receptor beta chains from one sample sequenced in a study of blood T cell repertoires in COVID-19. Produced via immunoSEQ multiplex PCR; TCRdb's table is partial and in-frame only. This table has about 280,000 clones, roughly 85% appearing once. The source material was PBMCs or T cells enriched from blood (not recorded which). These receptors all come from a woman aged 40 to 50 who had recovered from COVID-19.

The chain links TRBV2 to TRBJ1-6, with TRBD1 matching over 9 bases. The trim removed 7 bases at V and 8 bases at J, leaving 3 bases unmatched. Per the germline V gene, CDR1 is SNHLY and CDR2 is FYNNEI. This CDR3 is 13 amino acids long. The CDR3 reads CASTGQGYSPLHF. CDR3 coding DNA: TGTGCCAGCACCGGACAGGGGTATTCACCCCTCCACTTT. Based on the CDR3 plus reference TRBV2 and TRBJ1-6, the full variable domain is EPEVTQTPSHQVTQMGQEVILRCVPISNHLYFYWYRQILGQKVEFLVSFYNNEISEKSEIFDDQFSVERPDGSNFTLKIRSTKLEDSAMYFCASTGQGYSPLHFGNGTRLTVT.

The chain is built from TRBV7-3 and TRBJ2-5, with a tentative D call TRBD2 (6 bases). Deletions cut 3 bases from V and 3 bases from J, with 11 bases between. The CDR3 extends over 14 amino acids. CDR1 and CDR2 from the germline V gene are SGHTA and FQGTGA. The CDR3 DNA is TGTGCCAGCAGCTTGGTTGCGGGGAAAGAGACCCAGTACTTC. Encoded protein: CASSLVAGKETQYF.

V is TRBV7-2 and J is TRBJ2-1; 7 bases map to TRBD2. The V segment lost 8 bases and the J segment 2 bases; nucleotides outside the gene matches: 3. The germline CDR1 and CDR2 sequences are SGHTA and FQGNSA. The CDR3 has 13 amino acids. CDR3 nucleotide sequence: TGTGCCAGCCTTGCGGGGGCCTACAATGAGCAGTTCTTC. Its protein product is CASLAGAYNEQFF. The full variable domain, completed using reference TRBV7-2 and TRBJ2-1, is GAGVSQSPSNKVTEKGKDVELRCDPISGHTALYWYRQSLGQGLEFLIYFQGNSAPDKSGLPSDRFSAERTGGSVSTLTIQRTQQEDSAVYLCASLAGAYNEQFFGPGTRLTVL.

V gene TRBV3-1 (or the pseudogene TRBV3-2) combines with J gene TRBJ2-1, with 12 bases lining up with TRBD2. Germline-derived CDR1 and CDR2 are LGHDT and YNNKEL (reference sequence). V shed 3 bases and J 10 bases; nucleotides not matched to a gene: 1. The CDR3 spans 13 residues. CDR3 nucleotides: TGTGCCAGCAGCCAGACTAGCGGGGGCGAGCAGTTCTTC. Translation gives CASSQTSGGEQFF.

The chain uses TRBV10-3 and TRBJ2-3; D possibly corresponds to TRBD2 (6 bases). Trimming removed 1 base at V and 5 bases at J, with 13 bases between. The CDR3 is 15 residues long. Per germline, CDR1 ENHRY and CDR2 SYGVKD. CDR3 protein: CAISEFVRLEDTQYF. CDR3 sequence (DNA): TGTGCCATCAGTGAGTTCGTCCGACTAGAAGATACGCAGTATTTT.

The gene calls are TRBV13 and TRBJ2-5; no reliable D call. The germline gives CDR1 PRHDT, CDR2 FYEKMQ (reference sequence). The ends were cut back, 3 bases at V and 4 bases at J, with 15 bases in the middle. This CDR3 is 15 amino acids long. The CDR3 is CASSFSGRTAETQYF. The CDR3 DNA sequence: TGTGCCAGCAGCTTCAGTGGGCGTACCGCAGAGACCCAGTACTTC.